This is a list of T cell receptor beta chains from one sample in a study of T cell responses to AZD1222 COVID-19 vaccine. Clones were read by immunoSEQ multiplex PCR, and TCRdb kept only the in-frame ones, dropping some. The data hold 120,000 to 150,000 clones, with 85% to 95% observed a single time. The specimen comprised peripheral blood, sampled on day 0 of AZD1222 vaccination. All receptors come from an adult in good health. Both conserved end residues are part of each CDR3. Each record gives: V gene, clone size, J gene, D gene, CDR3 DNA, CDR3 protein. D genes are given only for firm matches. Clone size is not always given. Where it is, it says once, few, many or a class for expanded clones.

V: TRBV11-2
size: -
J: TRBJ1-1
D: -
DNA: TGTGCCAGCAGCTTATCCCAGTGGGCTTTCTTT
CDR3: CASSLSQWAFF

V: TRBV11-2
size: once
J: TRBJ1-4
D: TRBD1
DNA: TGTGCCAGCAGCTTCCGACAGGGTGCAACTAATGAAAAACTGTTTTTT
CDR3: CASSFRQGATNEKLFF

V: TRBV3-1/TRBV3-2
size: -
J: TRBJ1-2
D: -
DNA: TGTGCCAGCAGTTTCTATGAGGGAATCTATGGCTACACCTTC
CDR3: CASSFYEGIYGYTF

V: TRBV10-1
size: once
J: TRBJ2-7
D: TRBD2
DNA: TGCGCCAGCAGTGAGTTAGCGGGGGGCTACGAGCAGTACTTC
CDR3: CASSELAGGYEQYF

V: TRBV12-3/TRBV12-4
size: -
J: TRBJ2-1
D: -
DNA: TGTGCCAGCATCCCCCGGGCGGGGAATGAGCAGTTCTTC
CDR3: CASIPRAGNEQFF

V: TRBV6-5
size: -
J: TRBJ1-1
D: -
DNA: TGTGCCAGCAGTTACTCGGTCGGGGGGGTCGGTGAAGCTTTCTTT
CDR3: CASSYSVGGVGEAFF

V: TRBV24-1
size: -
J: TRBJ2-7
D: TRBD2
DNA: TGTGCCACCAGTCAGGGAGCCCGGGCGCGGGAGTCTATCTACGAGCAGTACTTC
CDR3: CATSQGARARESIYEQYF

V: TRBV6-5
size: -
J: TRBJ1-1
D: TRBD1
DNA: TGTGCCAGCAGACCCCCCAGGGGGAGGAACACTGAAGCTTTCTTT
CDR3: CASRPPRGRNTEAFF

V: TRBV12-3/TRBV12-4
size: once
J: TRBJ1-2
D: -
DNA: TGTGCCAGCAGTTTAATCGGTGATGGCTACACCTTC
CDR3: CASSLIGDGYTF

V: TRBV2
size: -
J: TRBJ2-1
D: -
DNA: TGTGCCAGCAGCTTCCCGGGGAACCCACCTGGGAGTGAGCAGTTCTTC
CDR3: CASSFPGNPPGSEQFF

V: TRBV25-1
size: -
J: TRBJ2-3
D: -
DNA: TGTGCCAGCAGTGACCGGGGGATGGGCACAGATACGCAGTATTTT
CDR3: CASSDRGMGTDTQYF

V: TRBV10-3
size: -
J: TRBJ2-7
D: -
DNA: TGTGCCATCAGTGATACAACGGGGGGACAAACCTACGAGCAGTACTTC
CDR3: CAISDTTGGQTYEQYF

V: TRBV5-1
size: once
J: TRBJ1-5
D: -
DNA: TGCGCCAGCAGACGGGGCCCTGCCGACGGAATGAGCAATCAGCCCCAGCATTTT
CDR3: CASRRGPADGMSNQPQHF

V: TRBV30
size: -
J: TRBJ1-5
D: -
DNA: TGTGCCTGGAGTGTTGGGAGGGGAAATAGCAATCAGCCCCAGCATTTT
CDR3: CAWSVGRGNSNQPQHF

V: TRBV30
size: -
J: TRBJ2-5
D: -
DNA: TGTGCCTGGAGTGCTGACAGAGGGGGAGAGACCCAGTACTTC
CDR3: CAWSADRGGETQYF

V: TRBV18
size: -
J: TRBJ2-5
D: -
DNA: TGTGCCAGCTCTCCCCGGCACCACCCACAAGAGACCCAGTACTTC
CDR3: CASSPRHHPQETQYF

V: TRBV7-6
size: -
J: TRBJ1-3
D: -
DNA: TGTGCCAGCAGCCCAACGGCCAGTCGCTCTGGAAACACCATATATTTT
CDR3: CASSPTASRSGNTIYF

V: TRBV11-2
size: once
J: TRBJ2-2
D: -
DNA: TGTGCCAGCAGCCCCCGGGGCAGGGGTCACGGGGAGCTGTTTTTT
CDR3: CASSPRGRGHGELFF

V: TRBV3-1/TRBV3-2
size: -
J: TRBJ2-5
D: -
DNA: TGTGCCAGCAACGGCATACGAACCCAAGAGACCCAGTACTTC
CDR3: CASNGIRTQETQYF

V: TRBV7-8
size: -
J: TRBJ1-1
D: -
DNA: TGTGCCAGCAGCTTTACAGAGAACACTGAAGCTTTCTTT
CDR3: CASSFTENTEAFF

V: TRBV7-2
size: -
J: TRBJ1-3
D: TRBD1
DNA: TGTGCCAGCAGCTCCGGACAGGGGGCGCCTGGAAACACCATATATTTT
CDR3: CASSSGQGAPGNTIYF

V: TRBV5-6
size: -
J: TRBJ2-7
D: -
DNA: TGTGCCAGCAGCCCCCGGGCAGCCTACGAGCAGTACTTC
CDR3: CASSPRAAYEQYF

V: TRBV6-5
size: -
J: TRBJ1-2
D: -
DNA: TGTGCCAGCAGTCCACAGGAATCTAGGCCCTATGGCTACACCTTC
CDR3: CASSPQESRPYGYTF

V: TRBV20-1
size: -
J: TRBJ1-2
D: -
DNA: TGCAGTGCTAGTTCGGGGGTGCAAGGCTACACCTTC
CDR3: CSASSGVQGYTF

V: TRBV6-5
size: once
J: TRBJ1-1
D: -
DNA: TGTGCCAGCAGTTACTCGAATCGGGTGAACACTGAAGCTTTCTTT
CDR3: CASSYSNRVNTEAFF

V: TRBV5-6
size: -
J: TRBJ2-7
D: TRBD1
DNA: TGTGCCAGCAGCTACGGACAGGGCTACGAGCAGTACTTC
CDR3: CASSYGQGYEQYF

V: TRBV5-1
size: -
J: TRBJ2-5
D: -
DNA: TGCGCCAGCAGCTCCCCCGGTGAGACCCAGTACTTC
CDR3: CASSSPGETQYF

V: TRBV9
size: -
J: TRBJ2-1
D: -
DNA: TGTGCCAGCAGCGTCGTGGGCTCCGAGCAGTTCTTC
CDR3: CASSVVGSEQFF

V: TRBV7-2
size: -
J: TRBJ2-1
D: TRBD2
DNA: TGTGCCAGCAGCTTTAGACTAGCGGGGGGGCTCCCGTACAATGAGCAGTTCTTC
CDR3: CASSFRLAGGLPYNEQFF

V: TRBV3-1/TRBV3-2
size: -
J: TRBJ2-7
D: -
DNA: TGTGCCAGCAGCCGAAGAAACAGGGCACTTTGGGAGCAGTACTTC
CDR3: CASSRRNRALWEQYF

V: TRBV20-1
size: -
J: TRBJ2-1
D: TRBD2
DNA: TGCAGTGCTAGTCAAGCGGGAGATCGCAATGAGCAGTTCTTC
CDR3: CSASQAGDRNEQFF

V: TRBV5-1
size: -
J: TRBJ2-7
D: TRBD1
DNA: TGCGCCAGCAGCGCCGGGACAGGCTACGAGCAGTACTTC
CDR3: CASSAGTGYEQYF

V: TRBV6-1
size: -
J: TRBJ1-5
D: -
DNA: TGTGCCAGCAGTGATATAGGTGGGAATCAGCCCCAGCATTTT
CDR3: CASSDIGGNQPQHF

V: TRBV5-6
size: -
J: TRBJ1-4
D: TRBD1
DNA: TGTGCCAGCAGCTTACAGGGGTTATCTAATGAAAAACTGTTTTTT
CDR3: CASSLQGLSNEKLFF

V: TRBV6-2/TRBV6-3
size: -
J: TRBJ2-7
D: TRBD1
DNA: TGTGCCAGCAGCCCTGGGACAGGGGAGACCTACGAGCAGTACTTC
CDR3: CASSPGTGETYEQYF

V: TRBV29-1
size: -
J: TRBJ1-1
D: -
DNA: TGCAGCGTTGAATCGGGGGCTGGCACTGAAGCTTTCTTT
CDR3: CSVESGAGTEAFF

V: TRBV4-1
size: -
J: TRBJ1-1
D: TRBD1
DNA: TGCGCCAGCAGCCAAGGTCCCAGACCAGACAGGGGGAACACTGAAGCTTTCTTT
CDR3: CASSQGPRPDRGNTEAFF